This entry lists 10 T cell receptor beta chains sequenced from one sample in a study of cytomegalovirus exposure and HLA in healthy donors. The PCR employed 60 Vbeta primers together with 13 Jbeta primers. Produced via immunoSEQ multiplex PCR; TCRdb's table is partial and in-frame only. Of 170,000 or so clones in the sample, about four fifths were seen once. The source material was PBMCs. The origin of the receptors is a woman aged 50 to 65 in good health and CMV-seropositive.

The genes are TRBV28 and TRBJ1-1; 9 bases are a match to TRBD1. The CDR3 sequence is 13 residues long. V was pared by 6 bases and J by 11 bases, with 10 bases of the junction left unmatched. Germline loops: CDR1 MDHEN, CDR2 SYDVKM. CDR3 sequence reads: CASRQVLQGAAFF. The CDR3 DNA sequence: TGTGCCAGCAGGCAAGTACTACAGGGGGCGGCTTTCTTT.

The V gene is TRBV19, the J gene TRBJ2-1; 9 bases fit TRBD1. Germline-derived CDR1 and CDR2 are LNHDA and SQIVND (reference sequence). Trimming took 4 bases from V and 7 from J; bases not matched to a gene: 8. This CDR3 is 15 amino acids long. The CDR3 loop reads CASSTKGQGVNEQFF. In DNA form, the CDR3 reads TGTGCCAGTAGTACTAAGGGACAGGGTGTAAATGAGCAGTTCTTC.

V usage is TRBV6-6 and J usage is TRBJ2-1; 7 bases fit TRBD2. V trimming: 4 bases; J trimming: 8 bases; junction bases outside the gene matches: 14. This CDR3 has 16 residues. In germline, CDR1 is MNHNY, CDR2 SVGAGI (reference sequence). The CDR3 region is CASSSPIHTSADEQFF. The DNA for the CDR3 is TGTGCCAGCAGTTCCCCTATACATACTAGCGCGGATGAGCAGTTCTTC.

This chain uses TRBV5-1 with TRBJ2-5; TRBD2 agrees at 13 bases. CDR1 SGHRS and CDR2 YFSETQ come from the germline V gene. V lost 4 bases to trimming and J lost 3 bases; unmatched junction nucleotides: 3. This CDR3 is 15 amino acids long. The CDR3 region is CASSQGTSGKETQYF. CDR3 nucleotides: TGCGCCAGCAGCCAAGGGACTAGCGGGAAAGAGACCCAGTACTTC. Using reference TRBV5-1 and TRBJ2-5 for the parts outside the CDR3, the full variable domain is KAGVTQTPRYLIKTRGQQVTLSCSPISGHRSVSWYQQTPGQGLQFLFEYFSETQRNKGNFPGRFSGRQFSNSRSEMNVSTLELGDSALYLCASSQGTSGKETQYFGPGTRLLVL.

The gene calls are TRBV21-1 and TRBJ1-1; the D call in the table, TRBD1, was not verified against the DNA. TRBV21-1 is annotated as a pseudogene. The CDR3 loop spans 15 amino acids. CDR3 in amino acids: CASSSKRGRLSTAFF. The CDR3 region has the DNA TGTGCCAGCAGCAGCAAAAGGGGGCGACTGTCTACAGCTTTCTTT.

This chain joins TRBV6-1 and TRBJ1-2, with 7 bases lining up with TRBD1. CDR3 length: 13 amino acids. J was trimmed by 4 bases and V by 6 bases; bases with no gene match: 5. CDR1 and CDR2 from the germline V gene are MNHNS and SASEGT. CDR3 nucleotide sequence: TGTGCCAGCAGCACGACAGGGACCTATGGCTACACCTTC. This translates into CASSTTGTYGYTF.

This sequence joins TRBV27 and TRBJ1-2, with D possibly TRBD1 on 5 matching bases. Trimming shortened V by 1 base and J by 7 bases, and 10 bases separated the two germline ends. The CDR3 consists of 13 residues. Per the germline V gene, CDR1 is MNHEY and CDR2 is SMNVEV (reference sequence). The CDR3 bases are TGTGCCAGCAGTTTATGCAGGGATTGTGGCTACACCTTC. It encodes CASSLCRDCGYTF.

This clone was found once. V gene TRBV5-1 combines with J gene TRBJ2-5, with D perhaps matching TRBD1 (6 bases). V was shortened by 3 bases and J by 5 bases, with 17 bases between the two germline ends. The CDR3 has 15 residues. CDR1 is SGHRS, CDR2 YFSETQ, per germline. The CDR3 sequence: CASSYFGTPQETQYF. CDR3 coding DNA: TGCGCCAGCAGCTATTTCGGGACACCACAGGAGACCCAGTACTTC.

This clone was seen more than once but under ten times. The chain couples TRBV11-2 to TRBJ2-2, with 7 bases identical to TRBD1. The V gene end was trimmed by 6 bases and the J gene end by 5 bases; junction bases not matched to a gene: 9. This CDR3 is built from 15 residues. Per the germline V gene, CDR1 is SGHAT and CDR2 is FQNNGV. The CDR3 protein is CASRKPGQRTGELFF. DNA for the CDR3: TGTGCCAGCAGGAAGCCGGGACAGAGAACCGGGGAGCTGTTTTTT.

The chain has TRBV5-1 and TRBJ1-1; D uncertain. The CDR3 has 13 residues. The germline CDR1 and CDR2 sequences are SGHRS and YFSETQ. Between the trimmed V and J ends, which lost 4 bases and 8 bases, there was a span of 15 bases. The CDR3 DNA is TGCGCCAGCAGCCTATATGAACGGGGAGAAGCTTTCTTT. Translation: CASSLYERGEAFF.